The 19 T cell receptor beta chains reported below all come from one sample, sequenced in a study of neurological immune-mediated disorders. TCRdb reprocessed the 5' RACE reads via MiXCR and lists one record per CDR3 protein. The sample consists of approximately 82,000 distinct CDR3 sequences, just over 2.5% of them appearing once. Sequencing input: PBMCs. Every receptor here comes from a woman younger than 45 with multiple sclerosis.

This clonotype was seen at least ten times. The V gene is TRBV7-2, the J gene TRBJ1-4, with D possibly matching TRBD1 (5 bases). V shed 4 bases and J shed 7 bases, with 16 bases lying between them. Germline V gene data show CDR1 as SGHTA and CDR2 as FQGNSA. The CDR3 is 15 amino acids. CDR3 region: CASSSYRGLSEKLFF. The CDR3 DNA sequence: TGTGCCAGCAGCTCGTACCGGGGGTTAAGTGAAAAACTGTTTTTT.

Many counts were recorded for this clonotype. This chain uses TRBV18 with TRBJ2-2, with a possible D match to TRBD2 (5 bases). The CDR3 totals 15 residues. Trimming took 6 bases from V and 0 from J, leaving 11 bases between them. Germline V gives CDR1 KGHSH, CDR2 LQKENI. CDR3 protein: CASSALGANTGELFF. CDR3 DNA sequence: TGTGCCAGCTCGGCCCTCGGGGCGAACACCGGGGAGCTGTTTTTT.

This clonotype has at least ten counts. V is TRBV5-5 and J is TRBJ1-4; 8 bases agree with TRBD1. CDR1 and CDR2 from the germline V gene are SGHKS and YYEKEE (reference sequence). With V trimmed by 3 bases and J by 8 bases, 9 bases remained unmatched. This CDR3 region has 15 residues. In nucleotides, the CDR3 is TGTGCCAGCAGCTGGACAGGGTTAGACAGCGAAAAACTGTTTTTT. Translated: CASSWTGLDSEKLFF.

In its sample, this clonotype was seen many times. The chain employs TRBV7-8 and TRBJ2-5, with 10 nucleotides matching TRBD1. This CDR3 contains 16 residues. V trimming: 2 bases; J trimming: 5 bases; junction bases outside the gene matches: 8. Germline V gene sequence: CDR1 SGHVS, CDR2 FQNEAQ. The CDR3, as DNA: TGTGCCAGCAGCTTACAGACAGGGGGCTGGGGGGAGACCCAGTACTTC. This encodes CASSLQTGGWGETQYF.

This clonotype was found many times. This chain links TRBV12-3 or TRBV12-4 with TRBJ1-5; possible D gene TRBD1, 6 bases. V gave up 6 bases and J gave up 5 bases, with 8 bases separating them. This CDR3 contains 12 residues. CDR3 sequence reads: CASSRTDQPQHF. CDR3 nucleotide sequence: TGTGCCAGCAGCCGGACAGATCAGCCCCAGCATTTT.

This clonotype was detected ten times or more. The CDR3 is CASSLWGNQPQHF. The CDR3 nucleotides read TGTGCCAGCAGTTTATGGGGCAATCAGCCCCAGCATTTT. V and J are TRBV27 and TRBJ1-5; no firm D call. CDR1 and CDR2 from the germline V gene are MNHEY and SMNVEV (reference sequence). Trimming removed 1 base at V and 2 bases at J, with 3 bases between. The CDR3 consists of 13 residues.

This clonotype was observed at least ten times. For the CDR3, the DNA is TGCAGTGCTAGAGATCGGGGTGGGAGCGGGAGGGCAAAAAACATTCAGTACTTC. It translates to CSARDRGGSGRAKNIQYF. This chain links TRBV20-1 with TRBJ2-4; 10 nucleotides agree with TRBD2. V gave up 0 bases and J gave up 4 bases; unmatched junction bases: 12. Germline CDR1 is DFQATT and CDR2 is SNEGSKA (reference sequence). The CDR3 is 18 amino acids.

This clonotype was counted many times. The gene calls are TRBV5-5 and TRBJ2-7, with 7 positions matching TRBD2. Trimming took 0 bases from V and 2 from J; bases not matched to a gene: 2. CDR3 length: 14 amino acids. Germline CDR1 reads SGHKS; CDR2 reads YYEKEE (reference sequence). CDR3 nucleotide sequence: TGTGCCAGCAGCTTGGGAGCGGGGCCCTACGAGCAGTACTTC. The encoded protein is CASSLGAGPYEQYF.

This clonotype was found many times. V gene TRBV2 combines with J gene TRBJ1-4; D may be TRBD1 (6 bases). Trimming removed 2 bases from V and 7 bases from J, with 14 bases in between. This CDR3 has 15 residues. The germline gives CDR1 SNHLY, CDR2 FYNNEI. CDR3 sequence: CASSETTRGGEKLFF. The CDR3 nucleotides are TGTGCCAGCAGTGAAACGACCAGGGGTGGTGAAAAACTGTTTTTT.

At least ten counts were recorded for this clonotype. The chain has TRBV7-2 and TRBJ2-7; no clear D gene. With 1 base removed from V and 2 bases from J, the gap between germline ends came to 15 bases. Germline-derived CDR1 and CDR2 are SGHTA and FQGNSA. The length of the CDR3 is 16 residues. The CDR3 reads CASSLDGSVGPYEQYF. CDR3 bases: TGTGCCAGCAGCTTAGACGGCTCAGTGGGCCCCTACGAGCAGTACTTC.

This clonotype was recorded many times. The J gene is TRBJ2-5, the V gene TRBV7-2; TRBD2 matches at 10 bases. J lost 5 bases, V lost 4 bases, and 7 bases had no gene match. This CDR3 contains 15 residues. From germline, CDR1 is SGHTA and CDR2 FQGNSA. CDR3 sequence (DNA): TGTGCCAGCAGCTATTTCCATAGCGGGGGGGAGACCCAGTACTTC. This gives the protein CASSYFHSGGETQYF.

This clonotype was observed at least ten times. CDR3 amino acids: CASSHPGGRETQYF. DNA for the CDR3: TGTGCCAGCAGTCACCCGGGGGGCCGGGAGACCCAGTACTTC. The genes are TRBV6-2 or TRBV6-3 and TRBJ2-5; D possibly corresponds to TRBD2 (7 bases). The CDR3 contains 14 residues. The germline V gene has CDR1 MNHEY and CDR2 SVGEGT. V lost 5 bases and J 5 bases, leaving 15 bases between the germline ends.

This clonotype was seen ten or more times. V usage is TRBV12-3 or TRBV12-4 and J usage is TRBJ2-1, with 10 bases aligning to TRBD2. The J segment lost 8 bases and the V segment lost 6 bases, leaving 10 bases of the junction unmatched. The CDR3 extends over 15 amino acids. The DNA of the CDR3 is TGTGCCAGCAGACCTCCTAGCGGGAGTTGGGATGAGCAGTTCTTC. Protein product: CASRPPSGSWDEQFF.

This clonotype was counted at least ten times. CDR3 amino acids: CASSQAVGHYYEQYF. Written as DNA, the CDR3 is TGTGCCAGCAGCCAAGCGGTCGGGCATTATTACGAGCAGTACTTC. The chain has TRBV6-2 or TRBV6-3 and TRBJ2-7; the D gene is possibly TRBD2 (5 bases). V was cut by 6 bases and J by 4 bases, with 19 bases left in between. The CDR3 has 15 residues. Germline V CDR1 and CDR2: MNHEY, SVGEGT.

Ten or more counts support this clonotype. V gene TRBV7-2 combines with J gene TRBJ2-3, with 8 nucleotides matching TRBD2. The germline CDR1 and CDR2 sequences are SGHTA and FQGNSA. The CDR3 totals 13 residues. The V segment lost 1 base and the J segment 14 bases; nucleotides outside the gene matches: 8. This CDR3 reads CASSLVSSGSVYF. The CDR3 nucleotides read TGTGCCAGCAGCTTAGTCTCCAGCGGGAGTGTGTATTTT.

In its sample, this clonotype was seen many times. The chain carries TRBV20-1 and TRBJ1-2, with D perhaps TRBD1 (5 bases). This CDR3 is built from 12 residues. Germline CDR1 is DFQATT and CDR2 is SNEGSKA (reference sequence). The V end was cut by 3 bases, the J end by 5 bases, with 10 bases between. CDR3 protein: CSASSQVYGYTF. CDR3 DNA sequence: TGCAGTGCTAGCTCACAGGTTTATGGCTACACCTTC.

This clonotype was seen at least ten times. V is TRBV19 and J is TRBJ2-7; TRBD1 is a possible D gene (5 bases). The CDR3 loop spans 14 amino acids. V was cut by 2 bases and J by 3 bases, with 11 bases left in between. Germline V gene data show CDR1 as LNHDA and CDR2 as SQIVND (reference sequence). The CDR3 coding sequence is TGTGCCAGTAGTATAAGCACAGGCAGCTACGAGCAGTACTTC. Translating it yields CASSISTGSYEQYF.

This clonotype was observed at least ten times. The chain recombines TRBV4-2 with TRBJ2-4, with D perhaps matching TRBD2 (6 bases). The CDR3 totals 17 residues. The V and J ends lost 0 bases and 1 base respectively, with 13 bases between them. Germline V CDR1 and CDR2: LGHNA, YNFKEQ. The DNA for the CDR3 is TGTGCCAGCAGCCAAGACCCGGGGGATGGGGCCAAAAACATTCAGTACTTC. It translates to CASSQDPGDGAKNIQYF.

In this sample, this clonotype turned up many times. The chain joins TRBV5-1 to TRBJ2-1; weak D call: TRBD1 (6 bases). V lost 3 bases and J lost 10, with 14 bases in between. Per germline, CDR1 SGHRS and CDR2 YFSETQ. The CDR3 length is 13 residues. As DNA, the CDR3 is TGCGCCAGCAGCTATCCAATTACAGGGGAGCAGTTCTTC. It encodes CASSYPITGEQFF.